These 16 T cell receptor beta chains were all obtained from the same sample, sequenced in a study of radiotherapy plus CTLA-4 blockade in lung cancer. This table comes from immunoSEQ multiplex PCR, and its TCRdb copy is limited to in-frame clones, with some not included. The data contain more than 25,000 clones, around 80% of them singletons. This sample comprised peripheral blood, obtained from a patient treated with radiotherapy plus ipilimumab. These receptors were collected from a human donor with non-small cell lung cancer who had stable disease on radiotherapy plus ipilimumab.

This clone was seen only a few times. The J gene is TRBJ2-1, the V gene TRBV5-4, with 11 bases matching TRBD2. The CDR3 has 15 residues. CDR1 is SGHNT, CDR2 YYREEE, per germline (reference sequence). Losses at the gene ends were 5 bases for V and 3 bases for J; bases not matched to a gene: 4. The CDR3 bases are TGTGCCAGCAGGTTGACTAGCGGGGTCTACAATGAGCAGTTCTTC. Translation gives CASRLTSGVYNEQFF.

The count of this clone is one. The V call is TRBV23-1, the J call TRBJ1-1; D not resolved. TRBV23-1 is identified as an open reading frame with a role that is uncertain. The V end lost 4 bases, the J end lost 1 base, and 10 bases lay between the germline ends. The CDR3 is 14 residues long. CDR3 protein: CASSRQSRNTEAFF. Here the CDR3 DNA reads TGCGCCAGCAGTCGCCAAAGTCGGAACACTGAAGCTTTCTTT.

The chain uses TRBV5-1 and TRBJ1-4; tentative D call: TRBD1 (6 bases). V lost 3 bases and J lost 5, with 11 bases in between. Germline values: CDR1 SGHRS, CDR2 YFSETQ. The CDR3 consists of 14 residues. As DNA, the CDR3 is TGCGCCAGCAGCTCGGGACACCCCAATGAAAAACTGTTTTTT. Its protein is CASSSGHPNEKLFF.

This chain uses TRBV29-1 with TRBJ1-1; D gene uncertain. V was shortened by 3 bases and J by 1 base, with 3 bases between the two germline ends. The CDR3 is made up of 11 amino acids. Germline lookup yields CDR1 SQVTM and CDR2 ANQGSEA. In nucleotides, the CDR3 is TGCAGCGTTGACAAGAACACTGAAGCTTTCTTT. It yields the protein CSVDKNTEAFF.

V and J are TRBV6-1 and TRBJ2-5, with unresolved D. The V gene lost 7 bases and the J gene lost 0 bases, with 6 bases spanning the gap. CDR1 and CDR2 (germline): MNHNS, SASEGT. This CDR3 comprises 12 residues. The CDR3, as DNA: TGTGCCAGCACCAGAGACCAAGAGACCCAGTACTTC. This gives the protein CASTRDQETQYF.

This sequence joins TRBV5-1 and TRBJ1-2, with D unclear. The CDR3 runs 15 residues. Per the germline V gene, CDR1 is SGHRS and CDR2 is YFSETQ. The V and J ends lost 0 bases and 4 bases respectively, with 13 bases between them. CDR3 residues: CASSLEGRPSYGYTF. The CDR3 DNA is TGCGCCAGCAGCTTGGAAGGTCGTCCGAGCTATGGCTACACCTTC.

The chain combines TRBV10-1 with TRBJ1-1, with D unclear. The CDR3 contains 16 residues. V was cut by 3 bases and J by 2 bases, with 16 bases left in between. Per the germline V gene, CDR1 is WNHNN and CDR2 is SYGVQD (reference sequence). The CDR3 here is CASSDSGRFINTEAFF. CDR3 nucleotide sequence: TGCGCCAGCAGTGATTCAGGTAGATTTATCAACACTGAAGCTTTCTTT.

Details on this clone: The same CDR3 also results from other DNA sequences found in this sample. The CDR3 DNA is TGTGCTAGTGGGCCATATAGGGACAGTTACTATGGCTACACCTTC. Translated: CASGPYRDSYYGYTF. This rearrangement joins TRBV12-5 to TRBJ1-2, with TRBD1 matching over 7 bases. Germline-derived CDR1 and CDR2 are LGHNT and FRNRAP. The CDR3 is 15 residues long. V trimming: 6 bases; J trimming: 3 bases; junction bases outside the gene matches: 10.

The rearrangement links TRBV5-6 to TRBJ1-6; D is unclear. Germline-derived CDR1 and CDR2 are SGHDT and YYEEEE. V lost 4 bases and J 6 bases, leaving 17 bases between the germline ends. The CDR3 runs to 16 residues. The DNA for the CDR3 is TGTGCCAGCAGCGGTCCCGGGGTTGGTGGTAATTCACCCCTCCACTTT. Its translation is CASSGPGVGGNSPLHF.

The chain employs TRBV19 and TRBJ2-3, with 10 bases lining up with TRBD1. This CDR3 region has 16 residues. V dropped 2 bases and J dropped 4; count of bases not matched to a gene: 6. Germline loops: CDR1 LNHDA, CDR2 SQIVND (reference sequence). The CDR3 region is CASSIRGDRGSDTQYF. In DNA form, the CDR3 reads TGTGCCAGTAGTATAAGGGGGGACAGGGGATCAGATACGCAGTATTTT.

The chain links TRBV6-5 to TRBJ2-7, with D uncertain. V gave up 5 bases and J gave up 3 bases, with 11 bases separating them. The CDR3 contains 13 residues. CDR1 and CDR2 (germline): MNHEY, SVGAGI. The DNA of the CDR3 is TGTGCCAGCAGTGTCTACCTTTACTACGAGCAGTACGTC. Its protein is CASSVYLYYEQYV.

This clone appeared once. The CDR3 DNA reads as TGTGCCAGCAGTGTGCAGGTCGGTAGCACTGAAGCTTTCTTT. Its translation: CASSVQVGSTEAFF. The chain links TRBV6-5 to TRBJ1-1; D ambiguous. The germline V gene encodes CDR1 MNHEY and CDR2 SVGAGI. V shed 5 bases and J shed 4 bases, with 14 bases lying between them. The CDR3 is 14 amino acids.

This chain links TRBV7-2 with TRBJ2-3; D is ambiguous. The V gene's germline CDR1 is SGHTA and CDR2 FQGNSA. V lost 5 bases and J 5 bases, leaving 11 bases between the germline ends. CDR3 length equals 13 residues. CDR3 DNA sequence: TGTGCCAGCAGCCGTATAATTCGAGATACGCAGTATTTT. Translated: CASSRIIRDTQYF.

In DNA form, the CDR3 reads TGTGCCAGCCGCGCCGACAGGGGCCGAAATCAGCCCCAGCATTTT. The encoded protein is CASRADRGRNQPQHF. The chain employs TRBV27 and TRBJ1-5, with TRBD1 identical over 8 bases. Germline trimming cut 8 bases from V and 4 bases from J; bases unmatched to any gene: 10. This CDR3 contains 15 residues. Germline loops: CDR1 MNHEY, CDR2 SMNVEV (reference sequence).

The chain joins TRBV7-3 to TRBJ2-1; D remains unclear. In germline, CDR1 is SGHTA, CDR2 FQGTGA. The CDR3 is made up of 13 amino acids. V lost 1 base and J 7 bases, leaving 8 bases between the germline ends. CDR3 DNA sequence: TGTGCCAGCAGCTTAAGCCTGAGAAATGAGCAGTTCTTC. Its translation: CASSLSLRNEQFF.

This chain connects TRBV6-1 to TRBJ1-1; D perhaps matches TRBD1 (6 bases). This CDR3 is 15 amino acids long. Germline CDR1 is MNHNS and CDR2 is SASEGT. Trimming removed 5 bases from V and 7 bases from J, with 20 bases in between. The CDR3 nucleotides read TGTGCCAGCAGTCCGGTCTTTGGACAGCCGATTGAAGCTTTCTTT. Its protein product is CASSPVFGQPIEAFF.